The 11 T cell receptor beta chains below all came from one sample that was sequenced in a study of CD8+ T cells in alopecia areata. cDNA prepared by RNA extraction and subsequent reverse transcription served as the template for sequencing. The table came from immunoSEQ multiplex PCR; TCRdb's copy has only in-frame clones and leaves some out. The table has about 200,000 clones, 57% seen once. The sample in question was CD4+ T cells sorted from blood, obtained at week 0. These receptors all stem from a human donor with alopecia areata.

This clone turned up a few times. V gene TRBV5-6 combines with J gene TRBJ1-2, with D hard to call. The length of the CDR3 is 12 residues. Trimming removed 1 base at V and 4 bases at J, with 5 bases between. Germline-derived CDR1 and CDR2 are SGHDT and YYEEEE. For the CDR3, the DNA is TGTGCCAGCAGCTTGAACAGCTATGGCTACACCTTC. Protein sequence: CASSLNSYGYTF.

The rearrangement uses TRBV4-2 and TRBJ1-5; 7 nucleotides match TRBD1. The CDR3 is 15 amino acids. The junction had 8 bases not matched to a gene; V was cut back by 4 bases and J by 5 bases. Per the germline V gene, CDR1 is LGHNA and CDR2 is YNFKEQ. The CDR3 sequence is CASSPRDSYDQPQHF. CDR3 bases: TGTGCCAGCAGCCCCCGGGACAGTTACGATCAGCCCCAGCATTTT.

The chain couples TRBV27 to TRBJ2-6; D is possibly TRBD1 (5 bases). Germline CDR1 is MNHEY and CDR2 is SMNVEV (reference sequence). The V end was cut by 6 bases, the J end by 0 bases, with 9 bases between. The CDR3 length is 15 residues. This chain's CDR3 is CASSRQSSGANVLTF. The CDR3 DNA sequence: TGTGCCAGCAGCCGACAGTCCTCTGGGGCCAACGTCCTGACTTTC.

The chain employs TRBV30 and TRBJ2-1, with D possibly matching TRBD1 (5 bases). This CDR3 has 12 amino acids. Trimming took off 0 bases at V and 7 bases at J, with 7 bases between the two ends. Germline CDR1 reads GTSNPN; CDR2 reads SVGIG (reference sequence). The CDR3 DNA reads as TGTGCCTGGAGTGTAGCAGGGAATGAGCAGTTCTTC. This encodes CAWSVAGNEQFF. Filled out from reference TRBV30 and TRBJ2-1, the complete variable domain reads SQTIHQWPATLVQPVGSPLSLECTVEGTSNPNLYWYRQAAGRGLQLLFYSVGIGQISSEVPQNLSASRPQDRQFILSSKKLLLSDSGFYLCAWSVAGNEQFFGPGTRLTVL.

V and J are TRBV18 and TRBJ1-6; 8 bases line up with TRBD1. There are 15 residues in the CDR3. The J segment lost 2 bases and the V segment lost 3 bases, leaving 0 bases of the junction unmatched. Germline CDR1 and CDR2: KGHSH and LQKENI. The CDR3 nucleotides read TGTGCCAGCTCACCGGGACAGGCCTATAATTCACCCCTCCACTTT. Amino acids: CASSPGQAYNSPLHF.

This chain joins TRBV27 and TRBJ2-7, with D perhaps being TRBD1 or TRBD2 (6 bases each). Trimming removed 3 bases from V and 5 bases from J, with 8 bases in between. This CDR3 comprises 12 residues. The germline V gene encodes CDR1 MNHEY and CDR2 SMNVEV (reference sequence). CDR3 DNA sequence: TGTGCCAGCAGTTTCGGGGGCCACGAGCAGTACTTC. Its protein is CASSFGGHEQYF.

Notes on this clone: Other DNA sequences in the sample encode the same CDR3. The chain couples TRBV29-1 to TRBJ1-2; D gene uncertain. V lost 2 bases and J 5 bases, leaving 6 bases between the germline ends. Per the germline V gene, CDR1 is SQVTM and CDR2 is ANQGSEA. CDR3 length: 11 amino acids. CDR3: CSVERGYGYTF. The CDR3 DNA follows: TGCAGCGTTGAAAGAGGGTATGGCTACACCTTC.

This clone came up a few times. The sample holds other DNA sequences that translate to the same CDR3. CDR3: CASSSATGANTEAFF. The DNA of the CDR3 is TGTGCCAGCAGCTCCGCGACAGGAGCGAACACTGAAGCTTTCTTT. This chain joins TRBV7-9 and TRBJ1-1; possibly TRBD1 for D (6 bases). The ends were cut back, 4 bases at V and 1 base at J, with 13 bases in the middle. The CDR3 has 15 amino acids. Looked up from germline, CDR1 is SEHNR and CDR2 is FQNEAQ (reference sequence).

The genes are TRBV7-9 and TRBJ2-7; D might be TRBD2 (7 bases). Germline CDR1 SEHNR, CDR2 FQNEAQ (reference sequence). The V gene lost 8 bases and the J gene lost 2 bases, with 22 bases spanning the gap. The CDR3 extends over 16 amino acids. The CDR3, as DNA: TGTGCCAGCCCCCCCCCGGACAGCGGGGTAGCCTACGAGCAGTACTTC. Protein: CASPPPDSGVAYEQYF.

The chain carries TRBV6-5 and TRBJ2-5, with D perhaps TRBD1 (6 bases). Per the germline V gene, CDR1 is MNHEY and CDR2 is SVGAGI. Trimming pared 4 bases from V and 3 bases from J, leaving 9 bases between. This CDR3 is built from 13 residues. This CDR3 is CASSFGQKETQYF. In DNA form, the CDR3 reads TGTGCCAGCAGTTTCGGACAGAAAGAGACCCAGTACTTC.

The chain links TRBV11-1 to TRBJ2-7; no clear D gene. Trimming pared 1 base from V and 0 bases from J, leaving 13 bases between. The CDR3 extends over 16 amino acids. Germline loops: CDR1 SGHAT, CDR2 FQDESV (reference sequence). DNA for the CDR3: TGTGCCAGCAGCTTAGGGTACTCGTCCGTCTCCTACGAGCAGTACTTC. It yields the protein CASSLGYSSVSYEQYF.